These 26 T cell receptor beta chains originate from one sample sequenced in a study of blood T cells in healthy people across ages. Combining a sample-barcoded 5' primer with a J-beta primer mix, a second PCR ran for roughly 6 to 11 cycles. Using its own MiXCR run on the 5' RACE reads, TCRdb lists one record per CDR3 protein. The table shows around 1,500,000 distinct CDR3 sequences, with 40% to 50% occurring only once. Sequenced: blood. These receptors were taken from a woman younger than 30 in good health.

The rearrangement joins TRBV20-1 to TRBJ2-5, with D unclear. The V and J ends lost 3 bases and 2 bases respectively, with 7 bases between them. Germline V gives CDR1 DFQATT, CDR2 SNEGSKA (reference sequence). The CDR3 spans 12 residues. CDR3 amino acids: CSASLRQETQYF. The CDR3 nucleotides are TGCAGTGCTAGTCTTAGGCAAGAGACCCAGTACTTC.

This sequence joins TRBV10-3 and TRBJ2-1; 9 bases line up with TRBD1. V dropped 4 bases and J dropped 0; count of bases not matched to a gene: 7. The CDR3 length is 17 residues. Germline-derived CDR1 and CDR2 are ENHRY and SYGVKD. The CDR3 reads CAISGATGGSSYNEQFF. CDR3 bases: TGTGCCATCAGTGGGGCGACAGGGGGGAGCTCCTACAATGAGCAGTTCTTC.

In DNA form, the CDR3 reads TGTGCCAGCAGCTTAGTGGCCGGACCCCGCGGTGGCTACACCTTC. Translation gives CASSLVAGPRGGYTF. V usage is TRBV7-2 and J usage is TRBJ1-2; D gene uncertain. The CDR3 totals 15 residues. The germline gives CDR1 SGHTA, CDR2 FQGNSA. Trimming cost V 1 base and J 7 bases, with 16 bases left between them. Filled out from reference TRBV7-2 and TRBJ1-2, the complete variable domain reads GAGVSQSPSNKVTEKGKDVELRCDPISGHTALYWYRQSLGQGLEFLIYFQGNSAPDKSGLPSDRFSAERTGGSVSTLTIQRTQQEDSAVYLCASSLVAGPRGGYTFGSGTRLTVV.

V gene TRBV4-1 combines with J gene TRBJ2-5; 8 positions agree with TRBD2. This CDR3 contains 16 residues. The germline CDR1 and CDR2 sequences are MGHRA and YSYEKL. Losses at the gene ends were 0 bases for V and 11 bases for J; bases not matched to a gene: 14. The CDR3 bases are TGCGCCAGCAGCCAAGACGGTAGCGGGGCCAACAATGAGCAGTACTTC. It yields the protein CASSQDGSGANNEQYF.

This clonotype has only a few counts. This chain joins TRBV20-1 and TRBJ2-1; no definite D call. The CDR3 sequence is 16 residues long. Trimming pared 1 base from V and 0 bases from J, leaving 13 bases between. Germline V gene data show CDR1 as DFQATT and CDR2 as SNEGSKA (reference sequence). CDR3 loop: CSARVGIGPSYNEQFF. CDR3 nucleotide sequence: TGCAGTGCTAGAGTAGGGATTGGGCCCTCCTACAATGAGCAGTTCTTC.

The chain employs TRBV4-1 and TRBJ2-1; 9 positions agree with TRBD2. The CDR3 has 18 residues. Looked up from germline, CDR1 is MGHRA and CDR2 is YSYEKL. Trimming cost V 0 bases and J 2 bases; bases outside gene matches: 8. The CDR3 nucleotides read TGCGCCAGCAGCCAAGAATCGGGCGGGGGGGCAGCCTACAATGAGCAGTTCTTC. Protein: CASSQESGGGAAYNEQFF.

CDR3 sequence reads: CASSQDRVQFLGEQYF. CDR3 DNA: TGCGCCAGCAGCCAAGATAGGGTACAGTTTCTGGGCGAGCAGTACTTC. V is TRBV4-1 and J is TRBJ2-5; the D is unclear. The J call is in doubt because the DNA end fits TRBJ2-7 better. There are 16 residues in the CDR3. The germline V gene has CDR1 MGHRA and CDR2 YSYEKL.

The chain joins TRBV4-2 to TRBJ2-7; possibly TRBD1 or TRBD2 for D (6 bases each). The germline V gene has CDR1 LGHNA and CDR2 YNFKEQ. This CDR3 contains 17 residues. Trimming stripped 1 base from V and 5 bases from J, with 21 bases between. For the CDR3, the DNA is TGTGCCAGCAGCCAAGTCGCGCGCACCAAGGAGGGGGACGAGCAGTACTTC. Amino acid sequence: CASSQVARTKEGDEQYF.

This clonotype turned up a few times. The V gene is TRBV3-1, the J gene TRBJ1-6; no clear D gene. From germline, CDR1 is LGHDT and CDR2 YNNKEL (reference sequence). V shed 5 bases and J shed 8 bases, with 7 bases lying between them. The CDR3 spans 12 residues. As DNA, the CDR3 is TGTGCCAGCAGCGTTCTGGATTCACCCCTCCACTTT. This encodes CASSVLDSPLHF.

This clonotype was detected only a few times. The chain combines TRBV7-2 with TRBJ2-1; D call uncertain. Germline V gives CDR1 SGHTA, CDR2 FQGNSA. The germline V and J ends were trimmed by 4 bases and 6 bases, with 10 bases remaining between them. CDR3 length equals 13 residues. CDR3 region: CASSSTKGNEQFF. The CDR3 DNA reads as TGTGCCAGCAGCTCAACTAAGGGCAATGAGCAGTTCTTC. Full variable domain (missing parts from reference TRBV7-2 and TRBJ2-1): GAGVSQSPSNKVTEKGKDVELRCDPISGHTALYWYRQSLGQGLEFLIYFQGNSAPDKSGLPSDRFSAERTGGSVSTLTIQRTQQEDSAVYLCASSSTKGNEQFFGPGTRLTVL.

This clonotype turned up a few times. The rearrangement uses TRBV12-3 or TRBV12-4 and TRBJ2-7; 8 positions agree with TRBD1. The CDR3 contains 16 residues. The trim removed 4 bases at V and 3 bases at J, leaving 11 bases unmatched. The chain's CDR3 is CASSSTWDRILYEQYF. CDR3 nucleotides: TGTGCCAGCAGTTCCACCTGGGACAGGATACTCTACGAGCAGTACTTC.

This sequence joins TRBV2 and TRBJ2-1; the D gene is possibly TRBD2 (5 bases). The CDR3 totals 15 residues. V dropped 3 bases and J dropped 9 bases, with 18 bases sitting between them. Per the germline V gene, CDR1 is SNHLY and CDR2 is FYNNEI. The CDR3 spells CASSDQDGGVGEQFF. As DNA, the CDR3 is TGTGCCAGCAGTGATCAGGACGGAGGAGTGGGTGAGCAGTTCTTC.

This rearrangement joins TRBV6-1 to TRBJ1-2; 8 bases are a match to TRBD1. Germline CDR1 reads MNHNS; CDR2 reads SASEGT. The CDR3 has 14 residues. V shed 6 bases, J shed 7 bases, and the junction held 10 bases outside the gene matches. The CDR3 protein is CASSRTTGDRGYTF. CDR3 DNA sequence: TGTGCCAGCAGCCGCACGACAGGGGATCGTGGCTACACCTTC.

V and J are TRBV12-3 or TRBV12-4 and TRBJ2-7; D ambiguous. This CDR3 is built from 13 residues. V was shortened by 5 bases and J by 3 bases, with 11 bases between the two germline ends. CDR3 sequence reads: CASSPRPFYEQYF. The CDR3 DNA is TGTGCCAGCAGTCCCCGACCGTTCTACGAGCAGTACTTC.

The J gene is TRBJ2-3, the V gene TRBV20-1, with a possible D match to TRBD2 (6 bases). The V gene's germline CDR1 is DFQATT and CDR2 SNEGSKA (reference sequence). This CDR3 has 15 amino acids. Between the trimmed V and J ends, which lost 1 base and 0 bases, there was a span of 11 bases. The CDR3 coding sequence is TGCAGTGCTAGAGCTTTAGCGGAAAGCACAGATACGCAGTATTTT. Its translation: CSARALAESTDTQYF.

This clonotype was found many times. This chain joins TRBV7-6 and TRBJ2-1, with TRBD2 identical over 10 bases. The last part of the DNA fits TRBJ2-7 better; the J call may be wrong. The CDR3 loop spans 16 amino acids. Germline V gives CDR1 SGHVS, CDR2 FNYEAQ. The CDR3 coding sequence is TGTGCCAGCAGCCGGACTAGCGGTAGCTCCTACAATGAGCAGTACTTC. Protein: CASSRTSGSSYNEQYF.

This chain links TRBV2 with TRBJ1-2; D perhaps matches TRBD1 (5 bases). The CDR3 totals 12 residues. Per the germline V gene, CDR1 is SNHLY and CDR2 is FYNNEI. Trimming shortened V by 8 bases and J by 2 bases, and 9 bases separated the two germline ends. CDR3 sequence (DNA): TGTGCCAGCGATGAGGGGAACTATGGCTACACCTTC. Protein sequence: CASDEGNYGYTF.

The genes are TRBV27 and TRBJ1-1; 9 bases align to TRBD1. This CDR3 spans 15 amino acids. Trimming removed 3 bases from V and 4 bases from J; junction bases left unmatched: 6. Germline V gene data show CDR1 as MNHEY and CDR2 as SMNVEV (reference sequence). The CDR3 region has the DNA TGTGCCAGCAGTTTCGGACAGGGGTTGGGCACTGAAGCTTTCTTT. Protein sequence: CASSFGQGLGTEAFF.

This clonotype was counted at least ten times. J is TRBJ2-5 and V is TRBV12-3 or TRBV12-4; a weak D match, TRBD2 (5 bases). The CDR3 is made up of 12 amino acids. V was trimmed by 3 bases and J by 9 bases, leaving 11 bases between them. The DNA of the CDR3 is TGTGCCAGCAGTTTGGGTCGGGGTCCCCAGTACTTC. It encodes CASSLGRGPQYF.

V and J are TRBV10-3 and TRBJ2-7, with 7 bases aligning to TRBD1. V shed 7 bases, J shed 2 bases, and the junction held 8 bases outside the gene matches. The germline V gene encodes CDR1 ENHRY and CDR2 SYGVKD. The length of the CDR3 is 14 residues. CDR3 residues: CAITATGQTYEQYF. DNA of the CDR3: TGTGCCATCACCGCGACGGGACAGACCTACGAGCAGTACTTC.

This clonotype has only a few counts. The chain has TRBV6-1 and TRBJ2-6; 7 positions agree with TRBD1. The CDR3 length is 15 residues. The V and J ends lost 7 bases and 2 bases, in that order; junction bases with no gene match: 5. Germline V CDR1 and CDR2: MNHNS, SASEGT. The CDR3 sequence: CASNHDRAGANVLTF. Written as DNA, the CDR3 is TGTGCCAGCAACCACGACAGGGCTGGGGCCAACGTCCTGACTTTC.

The V call is TRBV14, the J call TRBJ1-1; perhaps TRBD1 as D (5 bases). Germline CDR1 reads SGHDN; CDR2 reads FVKESK. This CDR3 contains 15 residues. Trimming removed 1 base at V and 5 bases at J, with 14 bases between. The CDR3 sequence is CASSQAMGTATEAFF. Written as DNA, the CDR3 is TGTGCCAGCAGCCAAGCCATGGGGACGGCGACTGAAGCTTTCTTT.

In its sample, this clonotype was seen once. The chain links TRBV2 to TRBJ2-1, with D uncertain. Trimming took 8 bases from V and 1 from J, leaving 9 bases between them. Looked up from germline, CDR1 is SNHLY and CDR2 is FYNNEI. This CDR3 spans 13 amino acids. CDR3 loop: CASCVGSYNEQFF. CDR3 sequence (DNA): TGTGCCAGCTGTGTGGGTTCCTACAATGAGCAGTTCTTC.

The gene calls are TRBV7-2 and TRBJ2-3; D is perhaps TRBD2 (6 bases). CDR3 size: 17 residues. The germline gives CDR1 SGHTA, CDR2 FQGNSA. V lost 5 bases, J lost 0 bases, and 18 bases lay in between. The DNA of the CDR3 is TGTGCCAGCAGCCGTAGGGGACTCGATTCAAGCACAGATACGCAGTATTTT. This translates into CASSRRGLDSSTDTQYF. Complete variable domain (other parts from reference TRBV7-2 and TRBJ2-3): GAGVSQSPSNKVTEKGKDVELRCDPISGHTALYWYRQSLGQGLEFLIYFQGNSAPDKSGLPSDRFSAERTGGSVSTLTIQRTQQEDSAVYLCASSRRGLDSSTDTQYFGPGTRLTVL.

This clonotype was counted between two and nine times. The genes are TRBV2 and TRBJ2-1; D ambiguous. The CDR3 covers 13 residues. Germline CDR1 reads SNHLY; CDR2 reads FYNNEI. V lost 3 bases, J lost 6 bases, and 9 bases lay in between. The CDR3, as DNA: TGTGCCAGCAGTGATAGTTGGGTCAATGAGCAGTTCTTC. Translated: CASSDSWVNEQFF.

V and J are TRBV5-1 and TRBJ2-3; the match to TRBD2 covers 14 bases. Trimming at V came to 3 bases and at J to 2 bases, leaving 8 bases not matched to a gene. The CDR3 runs 18 residues. CDR1 SGHRS and CDR2 YFSETQ come from the germline V gene. The CDR3 reads CASSSPGTSGRSTDTQYF. The CDR3 bases are TGCGCCAGCAGCTCCCCCGGGACTAGCGGGAGATCCACAGATACGCAGTATTTT.